The text below deals with one T cell receptor beta chain. Measured with immunoSEQ multiplex PCR; TCRdb has only the in-frame clones, and not every one. The profile shows around 99,000 clones, 88% of them singletons. The CDR3 covers 15 residues. The junction had 6 bases not matched to a gene; V was cut back by 1 base and J by 4 bases. From germline, CDR1 is SGHRS and CDR2 YFSETQ. This entry is derived from a study of identifying expanded T cells in peripheral blood. The sample comprised blood. The receptor comes from a person aged 18 to 75 in good health. This chain joins TRBV5-1 and TRBJ2-5; 8 bases align to TRBD2. The CDR3 spells CASSLRSAGVETQYF. DNA of the CDR3: TGCGCCAGCAGCTTGAGGTCAGCGGGAGTAGAGACCCAGTACTTC.